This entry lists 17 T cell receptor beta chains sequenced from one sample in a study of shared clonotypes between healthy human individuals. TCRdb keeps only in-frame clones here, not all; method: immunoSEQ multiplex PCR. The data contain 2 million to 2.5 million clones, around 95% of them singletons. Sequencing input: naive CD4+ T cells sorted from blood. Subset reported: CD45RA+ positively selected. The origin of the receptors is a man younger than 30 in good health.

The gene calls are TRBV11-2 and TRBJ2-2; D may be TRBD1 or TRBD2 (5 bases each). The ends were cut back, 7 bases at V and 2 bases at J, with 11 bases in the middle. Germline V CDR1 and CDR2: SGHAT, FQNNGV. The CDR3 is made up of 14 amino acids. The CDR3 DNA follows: TGTGCCAGCACCTTGGGGGTCAACACCGGGGAGCTGTTTTTT. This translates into CASTLGVNTGELFF. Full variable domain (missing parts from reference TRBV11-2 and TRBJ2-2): EAGVAQSPRYKIIEKRQSVAFWCNPISGHATLYWYQQILGQGPKLLIQFQNNGVVDDSQLPKDRFSAERLKGVDSTLKIQPAKLEDSAVYLCASTLGVNTGELFFGEGSRLTVL.

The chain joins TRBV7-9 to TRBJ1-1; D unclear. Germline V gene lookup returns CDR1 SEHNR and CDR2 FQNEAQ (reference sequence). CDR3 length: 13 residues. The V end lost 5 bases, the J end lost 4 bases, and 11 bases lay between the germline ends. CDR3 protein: CASSTDPATEAFF. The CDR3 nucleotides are TGTGCCAGCAGCACGGACCCCGCCACTGAAGCTTTCTTT.

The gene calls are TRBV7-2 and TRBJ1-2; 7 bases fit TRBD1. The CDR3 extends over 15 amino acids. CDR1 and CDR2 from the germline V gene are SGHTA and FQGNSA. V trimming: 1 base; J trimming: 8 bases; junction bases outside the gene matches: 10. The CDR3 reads CASSLGTGALSGYTF. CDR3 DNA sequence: TGTGCCAGCAGCTTAGGAACAGGGGCCCTCTCCGGCTACACCTTC.

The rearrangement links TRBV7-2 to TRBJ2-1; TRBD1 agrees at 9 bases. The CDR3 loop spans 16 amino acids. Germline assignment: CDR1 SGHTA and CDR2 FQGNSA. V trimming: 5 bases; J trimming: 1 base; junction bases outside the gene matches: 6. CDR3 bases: TGTGCCAGCAGCGGCCGGGACAGGGAATCCTACAATGAGCAGTTCTTC. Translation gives CASSGRDRESYNEQFF.

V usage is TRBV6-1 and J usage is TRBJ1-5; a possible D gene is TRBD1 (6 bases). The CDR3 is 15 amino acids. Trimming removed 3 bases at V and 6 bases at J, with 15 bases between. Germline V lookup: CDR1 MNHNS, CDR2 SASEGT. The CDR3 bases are TGTGCCAGCAGTGACCCCGGGGGGGCGGGTCAGCCCCAGCATTTT. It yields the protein CASSDPGGAGQPQHF.

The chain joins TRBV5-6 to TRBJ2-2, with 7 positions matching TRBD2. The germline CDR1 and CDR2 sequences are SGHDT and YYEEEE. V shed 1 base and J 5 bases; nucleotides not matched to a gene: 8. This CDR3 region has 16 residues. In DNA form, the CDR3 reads TGTGCCAGCAGCTTGATCGGGGGGAGGCCGACCGGGGAGCTGTTTTTT. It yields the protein CASSLIGGRPTGELFF.

CDR3 sequence (DNA): TGTGCCAGCAGTTTTGCCGGGACTAGCGGTCCCCATACGCAGTATTTT. Translated: CASSFAGTSGPHTQYF. The chain couples TRBV28 to TRBJ2-3, with TRBD2 matching over 11 bases. The CDR3 is 16 residues long. J lost 7 bases, V lost 3 bases, and 9 bases had no gene match. Per germline, CDR1 MDHEN and CDR2 SYDVKM.

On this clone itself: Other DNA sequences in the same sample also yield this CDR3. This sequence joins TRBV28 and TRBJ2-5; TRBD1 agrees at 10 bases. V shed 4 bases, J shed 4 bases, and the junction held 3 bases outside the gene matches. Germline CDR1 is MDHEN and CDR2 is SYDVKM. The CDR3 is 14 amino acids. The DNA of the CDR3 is TGTGCCAGCAGTTCCGGGACAGGGGTAGAGACCCAGTACTTC. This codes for CASSSGTGVETQYF. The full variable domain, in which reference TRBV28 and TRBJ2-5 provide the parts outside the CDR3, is DVKVTQSSRYLVKRTGEKVFLECVQDMDHENMFWYRQDPGLGLRLIYFSYDVKMKEKGDIPEGYSVSREKKERFSLILESASTNQTSMYLCASSSGTGVETQYFGPGTRLLVL.

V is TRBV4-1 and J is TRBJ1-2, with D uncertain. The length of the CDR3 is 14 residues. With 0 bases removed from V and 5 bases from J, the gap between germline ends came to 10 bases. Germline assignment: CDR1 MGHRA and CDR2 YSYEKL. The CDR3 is CASSQEDLSYGYTF. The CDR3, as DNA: TGCGCCAGCAGCCAAGAGGACTTATCATATGGCTACACCTTC.

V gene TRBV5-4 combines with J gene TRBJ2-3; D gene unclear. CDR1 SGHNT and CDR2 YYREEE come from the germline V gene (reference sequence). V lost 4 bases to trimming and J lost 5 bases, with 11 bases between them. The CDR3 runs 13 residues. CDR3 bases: TGTGCCAGCAGCCCACTTAGCCAAGATACGCAGTATTTT. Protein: CASSPLSQDTQYF. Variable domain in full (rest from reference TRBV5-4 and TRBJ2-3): ETGVTQSPTHLIKTRGQQVTLRCSSQSGHNTVSWYQQALGQGPQFIFQYYREEENGRGNFPPRFSGLQFPNYSSELNVNALELDDSALYLCASSPLSQDTQYFGPGTRLTVL.

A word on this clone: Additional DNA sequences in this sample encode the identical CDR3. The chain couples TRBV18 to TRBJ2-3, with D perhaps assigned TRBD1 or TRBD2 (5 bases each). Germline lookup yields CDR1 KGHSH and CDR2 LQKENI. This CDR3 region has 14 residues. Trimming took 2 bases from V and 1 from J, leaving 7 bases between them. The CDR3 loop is CASSPRGGTDTQYF. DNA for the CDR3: TGTGCCAGCTCACCAAGAGGGGGCACAGATACGCAGTATTTT. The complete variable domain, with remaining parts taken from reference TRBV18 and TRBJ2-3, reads NAGVMQNPRHLVRRRGQEARLRCSPMKGHSHVYWYRQLPEEGLKFMVYLQKENIIDESGMPKERFSAEFPKEGPSILRIQQVVRGDSAAYFCASSPRGGTDTQYFGPGTRLTVL.

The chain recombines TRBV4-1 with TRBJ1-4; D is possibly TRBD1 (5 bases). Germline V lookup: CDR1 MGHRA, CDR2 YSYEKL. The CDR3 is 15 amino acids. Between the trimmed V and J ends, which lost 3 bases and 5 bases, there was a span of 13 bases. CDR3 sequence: CASSQRGGGNEKLFF. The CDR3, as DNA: TGCGCCAGCAGCCAGAGGGGCGGGGGGAATGAAAAACTGTTTTTT.

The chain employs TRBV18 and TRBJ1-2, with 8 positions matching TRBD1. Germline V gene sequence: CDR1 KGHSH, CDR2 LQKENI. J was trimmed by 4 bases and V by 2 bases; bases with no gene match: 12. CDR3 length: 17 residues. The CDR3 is CASSPIGQGQGGYGYTF. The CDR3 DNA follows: TGTGCCAGCTCACCAATCGGACAGGGACAAGGGGGCTATGGCTACACCTTC.

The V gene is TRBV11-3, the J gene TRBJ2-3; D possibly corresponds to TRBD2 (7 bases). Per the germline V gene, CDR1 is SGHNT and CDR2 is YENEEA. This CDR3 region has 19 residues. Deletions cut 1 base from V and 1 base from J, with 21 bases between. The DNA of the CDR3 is TGTGCCAGCAGCTTAGGATCGCGCTTCGGGGGGCCCGGCACAGATACGCAGTATTTT. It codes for CASSLGSRFGGPGTDTQYF.

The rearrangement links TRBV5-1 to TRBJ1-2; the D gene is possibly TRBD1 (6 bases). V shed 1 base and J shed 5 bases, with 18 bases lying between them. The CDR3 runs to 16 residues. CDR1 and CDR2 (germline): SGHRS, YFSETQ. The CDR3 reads CASSLIEQGVGYGYTF. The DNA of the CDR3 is TGCGCCAGCAGCTTGATCGAACAGGGTGTTGGGTATGGCTACACCTTC.

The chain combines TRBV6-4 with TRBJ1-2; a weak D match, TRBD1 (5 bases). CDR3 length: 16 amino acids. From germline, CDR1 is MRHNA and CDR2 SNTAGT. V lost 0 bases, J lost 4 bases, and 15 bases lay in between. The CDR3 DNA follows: TGTGCCAGCAGTGACTCCGGGCAGGGAGGTTTCTATGGCTACACCTTC. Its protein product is CASSDSGQGGFYGYTF.

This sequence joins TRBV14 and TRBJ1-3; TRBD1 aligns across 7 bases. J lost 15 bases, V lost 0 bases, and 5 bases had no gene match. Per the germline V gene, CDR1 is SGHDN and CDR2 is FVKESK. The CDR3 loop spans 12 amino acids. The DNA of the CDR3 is TGTGCCAGCAGCCAAGATTACAGGGGCCAATATTTT. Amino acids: CASSQDYRGQYF.